This T cell receptor beta chain derives from a study of blood T cell repertoires in COVID-19. Across the study: Acute-phase and convalescent COVID-19 samples originated in the United States, Italy and Spain. The analysed material was cDNA or gDNA that came from T cells, B-cell-depleted T cells, or PBMCs.

Donors in Cohort 3 counted as recovered after two negative PCRs, clearance, or symptom resolution. Original processing notes: Reference gene primer amplification gave nucleated cell count estimates. Libraries were prepared by immunoSEQ multiplex PCR; TCRdb keeps only in-frame clonotypes and omits some of them. V and J calls and clone size follow that table, whereas D and trimming were derived from the DNA. Among 150,000 to 250,000 clones, about nine tenths were seen once, and the ten largest hold 2% to 2.5%. The CDR3 extends over 13 amino acids. The germline V and J ends were trimmed by 7 bases and 0 bases, with 9 bases remaining between them.

The sample was PBMCs or T cells enriched from blood (not recorded which). The receptor's source is a woman aged 25 to 39 who had recovered from COVID-19. The V call is TRBV12-3 or TRBV12-4, the J call TRBJ1-1, with a tentative D call TRBD1 (5 bases). CDR3 loop: CASTSGLNTEAFF. In nucleotides, the CDR3 is TGTGCCAGCACCTCAGGGTTGAACACTGAAGCTTTCTTT.